The sequence of this T cell receptor (beta chain) was determined in a study of T cell repertoires in ileal Crohn's disease. Generated by immunoSEQ multiplex PCR, the TCRdb table keeps only in-frame clones and is missing some. The table records approximately 13,000 clones, over 75% of them present only once. The sample's time point: inflamed ileum from the surgical specimen. Adults with ileal or ileocolonic Crohn's disease and an indication for resection were eligible. In its sample, this clone ranks as medium-sized. V was trimmed by 1 base and J by 3 bases, leaving 13 bases between them. The germline V gene encodes CDR1 MGHRA and CDR2 YSYEKL. This CDR3 is built from 15 residues.

This sequence was found in an adult with Crohn's disease. The source material was ileal tissue. The rearrangement joins TRBV4-1 to TRBJ2-7, with a weak D call TRBD1 (5 bases). The CDR3 sequence is CASSQGAGSGYEQYF. In DNA, the CDR3 is TGCGCCAGCAGCCAAGGGGCAGGGTCGGGCTACGAGCAGTACTTC.